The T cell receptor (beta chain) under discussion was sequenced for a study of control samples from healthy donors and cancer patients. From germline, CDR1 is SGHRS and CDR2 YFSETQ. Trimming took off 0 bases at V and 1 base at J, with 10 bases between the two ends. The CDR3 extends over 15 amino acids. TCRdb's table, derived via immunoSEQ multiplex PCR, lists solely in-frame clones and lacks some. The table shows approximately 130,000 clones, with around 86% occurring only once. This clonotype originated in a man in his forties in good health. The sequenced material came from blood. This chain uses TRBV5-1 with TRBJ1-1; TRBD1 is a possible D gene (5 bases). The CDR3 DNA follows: TGCGCCAGCAGCTTGGAACGGGGGAGGAACACTGAAGCTTTCTTT. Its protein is CASSLERGRNTEAFF.